These 7 T cell receptor beta chains were all obtained from the same sample, sequenced in a study of beta chain features in type 1 diabetes. Of the isolated RNA, all was reverse transcribed, and so the sequenced material was expressed TCRB transcripts. The data were produced by immunoSEQ multiplex PCR, yet TCRdb's version contains in-frame clones alone and is incomplete. This sample has a few hundred thousand clones, with about 11% found just once. The source material was central memory CD4+ T cells from blood. The receptors come from a man in his late teens or twenties in good health.

The rearrangement joins TRBV5-1 to TRBJ1-2, with D hard to call. CDR3 length equals 13 residues. Trimming left V 0 bases short and J 5 bases short, with 8 bases between. Germline-derived CDR1 and CDR2 are SGHRS and YFSETQ. The CDR3 region is CASSLVPEYGYTF. The CDR3 bases are TGCGCCAGCAGCTTGGTCCCAGAGTATGGCTACACCTTC.

The table lists this clone with a few counts. The chain joins TRBV2 to TRBJ2-7; perhaps D is TRBD1 or TRBD2 (5 bases each). The CDR3 is 15 amino acids. Germline V gene sequence: CDR1 SNHLY, CDR2 FYNNEI. V was clipped by 7 bases and J by 0 bases, with 16 bases between them. CDR3 in amino acids: CASMLWDARSYEQYF. In nucleotides, the CDR3 is TGTGCCAGCATGTTATGGGACGCCCGCTCCTACGAGCAGTACTTC.

Details on this clone: This CDR3 is also generated by other DNA sequences in the sample. The CDR3 sequence is CSVGSGRSSYEQYF. In DNA, the CDR3 is TGCAGCGTTGGGAGCGGGAGGTCTTCCTACGAGCAGTACTTC. The chain recombines TRBV29-1 with TRBJ2-7; 9 bases fit TRBD2. The CDR3 has 14 amino acids. V lost 4 bases to trimming and J lost 1 base; unmatched junction nucleotides: 5. From germline, CDR1 is SQVTM and CDR2 ANQGSEA.

CDR3 bases: TGCAGCGTTGAAGAGTGGGGGGGTTCCACGATCACAGATACGCAGTATTTT. Translating gives CSVEEWGGSTITDTQYF. The chain links TRBV29-1 to TRBJ2-3; 7 bases line up with TRBD2. J gave up 2 bases and V 0 bases, and 11 bases lay outside the gene matches. The CDR3 is 17 amino acids. Per the germline V gene, CDR1 is SQVTM and CDR2 is ANQGSEA.

The chain has TRBV12-2 and TRBJ1-3. TRBV12-2 is assigned pseudogene status. This CDR3 comprises 16 residues. The CDR3 DNA sequence: TGTGCAAGTCGCTTAGGCCCGACGGGGCGCAGAAACACCATATATTTT. This encodes CASRLGPTGRRNTIYF.

The genes are TRBV7-2 and TRBJ2-1; 13 bases match TRBD2. This CDR3 has 14 amino acids. CDR1 and CDR2 from the germline V gene are SGHTA and FQGNSA. After removal of 5 bases from V and 8 bases from J, the junction contained 3 bases not matched to a gene. The CDR3 DNA sequence: TGTGCCAGCAGCCGGACTAGCGGGAGTGATGAGCAGTTCTTC. Protein product: CASSRTSGSDEQFF.

V and J are TRBV11-3 and TRBJ2-1; 13 bases align to TRBD2. V shed 4 bases and J 8 bases; nucleotides not matched to a gene: 5. CDR3 length equals 15 residues. CDR1 is SGHNT, CDR2 YENEEA, per germline. The CDR3 DNA sequence: TGTGCCAGCAGCTCCGGACTAGCGGGAGCGCATGAGCAGTTCTTC. It encodes CASSSGLAGAHEQFF. The full variable domain, completed using reference TRBV11-3 and TRBJ2-1, is EAGVVQSPRYKIIEKKQPVAFWCNPISGHNTLYWYLQNLGQGPELLIRYENEEAVDDSQLPKDRFSAERLKGVDSTLKIQPAELGDSAVYLCASSSGLAGAHEQFFGPGTRLTVL.